The 25 T cell receptor beta chains presented below share a single source sample, sequenced in a study of Graves' ophthalmopathy and Graves' hyperthyroidism. Scientists amplified the TCR beta CDR3 regions from RNA transcripts. An opening RT-PCR round employed HTBI primers and preceded a second-round multiplex PCR. TCRdb re-analysed the multiplex PCR reads in MiXCR, keeping a single row per CDR3 protein. The sample lists roughly 400,000 distinct CDR3 sequences, roughly 14% seen once, with approximately 7% in the top ten. Material for sequencing was peripheral blood. Receptors were obtained from a woman younger than 35 with stable Graves' hyperthyroidism.

This clonotype was seen a few times. The chain links TRBV6-1 to TRBJ2-7; D is possibly TRBD1 (6 bases). Germline V gene data show CDR1 as MNHNS and CDR2 as SASEGT. Trimming shortened V by 5 bases and J by 7 bases, and 21 bases separated the two germline ends. This CDR3 contains 15 residues. The CDR3 is CASSPPGHRLGEQYF. The CDR3 coding sequence is TGTGCCAGCAGTCCCCCGGGACACCGGTTGGGAGAGCAGTACTTC.

This clonotype showed up many times. The chain couples TRBV6-5 to TRBJ2-5; D remains unclear. Trimming left V 3 bases short and J 0 bases short, with 14 bases between. The CDR3 contains 16 residues. Germline V CDR1 and CDR2: MNHEY, SVGAGI. The CDR3 coding sequence is TGTGCCAGCAGTTATGTCCCCCCCGGGTACCAAGAGACCCAGTACTTC. Translated, it gives CASSYVPPGYQETQYF.

This clonotype was counted many times. The chain recombines TRBV6-1 with TRBJ1-5, with D unresolved. The CDR3 length is 16 residues. Germline lookup yields CDR1 MNHNS and CDR2 SASEGT. Trimming took 0 bases from V and 3 from J, leaving 12 bases between them. In DNA form, the CDR3 reads TGTGCCAGCAGTGAAGCGGTTGGACGGATCAATCAGCCCCAGCATTTT. It is translated as CASSEAVGRINQPQHF.

The chain couples TRBV3-1 to TRBJ2-5; 10 bases fit TRBD1. CDR1 and CDR2 from the germline V gene are LGHDT and YNNKEL (reference sequence). This CDR3 is built from 15 residues. The junction had 4 bases not matched to a gene; V was cut back by 1 base and J by 5 bases. The CDR3 DNA follows: TGTGCCAGCAGCCAAGGGACAGGGGGTTGGGAGACCCAGTACTTC. It codes for CASSQGTGGWETQYF.

This clonotype was found many times. The V gene is TRBV5-1, the J gene TRBJ1-1, with D unresolved. Germline CDR1 is SGHRS and CDR2 is YFSETQ. The CDR3 has 13 residues. Deletions cut 5 bases from V and 3 bases from J, with 11 bases between. The CDR3 region is CASSLGIDTEAFF. DNA of the CDR3: TGCGCCAGCAGTCTAGGTATCGACACTGAAGCTTTCTTT.

J is TRBJ2-2 and V is TRBV3-1; 7 bases line up with TRBD1. This CDR3 spans 19 amino acids. Per germline, CDR1 LGHDT and CDR2 YNNKEL (reference sequence). J lost 6 bases, V lost 0 bases, and 16 bases had no gene match. DNA for the CDR3: TGTGCCAGCAGCCAAGATCGAAAGGACAGGAACCTTGGCGCCGGGGAGCTGTTTTTT. Residues: CASSQDRKDRNLGAGELFF.

This clonotype occurred many times. This sequence joins TRBV11-2 and TRBJ2-5; 8 nucleotides align to TRBD1. With 5 bases clipped from V and 7 bases from J, the junction kept 12 bases outside the gene matches. The CDR3 spans 15 residues. CDR1 and CDR2 (germline): SGHAT, FQNNGV. Written as DNA, the CDR3 is TGTGCCAGCAGCCCCAGACAGGGGACCAAGAGGACCCAGTACTTC. This translates into CASSPRQGTKRTQYF.

This clonotype was picked up one time. The chain links TRBV20-1 to TRBJ2-7; TRBD2 matches 7 bases. The CDR3 totals 12 residues. The V gene's germline CDR1 is DFQATT and CDR2 SNEGSKA (reference sequence). This CDR3 is CSWGGINYEQYF. The CDR3, as DNA: TGCAGCTGGGGGGGAATTAACTACGAGCAGTACTTC.

This clonotype was found many times. The chain combines TRBV6-5 with TRBJ1-2; the D gene is possibly TRBD1 (6 bases). The germline V gene has CDR1 MNHEY and CDR2 SVGAGI. The CDR3 has 13 amino acids. The V end lost 5 bases, the J end lost 6 bases, and 13 bases lay between the germline ends. The CDR3 DNA follows: TGTGCCAGCAGTACTAGGACAGCGCATGGCTACACCTTC. It codes for CASSTRTAHGYTF.

In this sample, this clonotype turned up many times. V is TRBV10-3 and J is TRBJ2-5; D may be TRBD1 or TRBD2 (5 bases each). The CDR3 extends over 13 amino acids. V lost 4 bases and J lost 1, with 7 bases in between. Germline V gene data show CDR1 as ENHRY and CDR2 as SYGVKD. CDR3 sequence: CAISGGAQETQYF. As DNA, the CDR3 is TGTGCCATCAGTGGAGGGGCCCAAGAGACCCAGTACTTC.

This clonotype has at least ten counts. V is TRBV7-2 and J is TRBJ1-5; tentative D call: TRBD1 (6 bases). Germline loops: CDR1 SGHTA, CDR2 FQGNSA. CDR3 length: 16 residues. V lost 0 bases and J 3 bases, leaving 12 bases between the germline ends. The CDR3 bases are TGTGCCAGCAGCTTAGCGCAAGGGGGGGACAATCAGCCCCAGCATTTT. Translating gives CASSLAQGGDNQPQHF.

This clonotype appeared many times. The chain uses TRBV13 and TRBJ2-7; D is possibly TRBD1 (6 bases). Germline V CDR1 and CDR2: PRHDT, FYEKMQ (reference sequence). Trimming left V 4 bases short and J 5 bases short, with 12 bases between. The CDR3 runs 13 residues. In DNA form, the CDR3 reads TGTGCCAGCAGCTACACCAGGGGCCACGAGCAGTACTTC. Translation: CASSYTRGHEQYF.

This clonotype was counted ten times or more. V and J are TRBV29-1 and TRBJ1-1, with no clear D. Trimming shortened V by 6 bases and J by 4 bases, and 15 bases separated the two germline ends. The CDR3 is 13 residues long. Per germline, CDR1 SQVTM and CDR2 ANQGSEA. Here the CDR3 reads CSVGDPTSTEAFF. As DNA, the CDR3 is TGCAGCGTCGGCGATCCCACCAGCACTGAAGCTTTCTTT.

In this sample, this clonotype turned up many times. The chain couples TRBV12-3 or TRBV12-4 to TRBJ1-1; the D gene is possibly TRBD1 (6 bases). Trimming took off 3 bases at V and 5 bases at J, with 10 bases between the two ends. This CDR3 is built from 13 residues. The DNA of the CDR3 is TGTGCCAGCAGTTTGGCAGGGGAAACTGAAGCTTTCTTT. This encodes CASSLAGETEAFF.

The sample holds many counts of this clonotype. This sequence joins TRBV5-1 and TRBJ1-1; 7 bases fit TRBD1. Per germline, CDR1 SGHRS and CDR2 YFSETQ. The CDR3 is made up of 13 amino acids. V dropped 4 bases and J dropped 4; count of bases not matched to a gene: 4. The CDR3 DNA reads as TGCGCCAGCAGCCCCGGACAGGTCACTGAAGCTTTCTTT. It is translated as CASSPGQVTEAFF.

This clonotype was picked up many times. The CDR3 nucleotides read TGTGCCATCAGTGCCCAGGTGGCCGCCCGGTATGGCTACACCTTC. Its protein product is CAISAQVAARYGYTF. The chain carries TRBV10-3 and TRBJ1-2; D gene ambiguous. CDR3 length: 15 residues. Germline V gives CDR1 ENHRY, CDR2 SYGVKD. V shed 4 bases and J shed 5 bases, with 17 bases lying between them.

Only a few counts were recorded for this clonotype. This may arise from a read error, as a much more abundant clone is one base away. This rearrangement joins TRBV6-2 or TRBV6-3 to TRBJ1-6, with 7 bases fitting TRBD1. This CDR3 comprises 14 residues. Germline V gives CDR1 MNHEY, CDR2 SVGEGT. The CDR3 sequence: CASITGAADSPLRF. CDR3 in DNA: TGTGCCAGCATAACAGGGGCTGCTGATTCACCCCTCCGCTTT.

The chain employs TRBV9 and TRBJ1-1; no clear D gene. Germline CDR1 reads SGDLS; CDR2 reads YYNGEE. The CDR3 is 13 amino acids. Between the trimmed V and J ends, which lost 3 bases and 4 bases, there was a span of 10 bases. The CDR3 region is CASSATWSTEAFF. Here the CDR3 DNA reads TGTGCCAGCAGCGCGACGTGGTCCACTGAAGCTTTCTTT.

This clonotype was seen more than once but under ten times. The CDR3 nucleotides are TGTGCCAGCAGCTTCATGGAGGACTACGAGCAGTACTTC. Translation: CASSFMEDYEQYF. The V and J genes are TRBV7-8 and TRBJ2-7, with D possibly being TRBD2 (5 bases). Trimming shortened V by 3 bases and J by 3 bases, and 9 bases separated the two germline ends. The CDR3 is made up of 13 amino acids. CDR1 and CDR2 (germline): SGHVS, FQNEAQ. The variable domain in full, completed from reference TRBV7-8 and TRBJ2-7, reads GAGVSQSPRYKVAKRGQDVALRCDPISGHVSLFWYQQALGQGPEFLTYFQNEAQLDKSGLPSDRFFAERPEGSVSTLKIQRTQQEDSAVYLCASSFMEDYEQYFGPGTRLTVT.

This clonotype has ten or more counts. The chain joins TRBV12-5 to TRBJ1-2; 11 positions agree with TRBD1. The length of the CDR3 is 14 residues. Germline V lookup: CDR1 LGHNT, CDR2 FRNRAP. The V and J ends lost 3 bases and 6 bases, in that order; junction bases with no gene match: 3. CDR3 DNA: TGTGCTAGTGGTTTCGGACAGGGGGCGAATGGCTACACCTTC. Its protein product is CASGFGQGANGYTF.

This clonotype was seen repeatedly, ten times or more. V and J are TRBV14 and TRBJ1-2; maybe TRBD1 (5 bases). Trimming shortened V by 3 bases and J by 6 bases, and 17 bases separated the two germline ends. Germline assignment: CDR1 SGHDN and CDR2 FVKESK. The CDR3 extends over 15 amino acids. The CDR3 here is CASSQGRGVHDGYTF. CDR3 nucleotides: TGTGCCAGCAGCCAGGGTAGGGGAGTGCACGATGGCTACACCTTC.

The V call is TRBV6-5, the J call TRBJ2-2; 7 bases fit TRBD1. In germline, CDR1 is MNHEY, CDR2 SVGAGI. After removal of 2 bases from V and 0 bases from J, the junction contained 6 bases not matched to a gene. CDR3 size: 17 residues. The DNA for the CDR3 is TGTGCCAGCAGTTACACGGGGACAGATCCGAACACCGGGGAGCTGTTTTTT. It codes for CASSYTGTDPNTGELFF.

In its sample, this clonotype was seen many times. V usage is TRBV12-3 or TRBV12-4 and J usage is TRBJ1-1; tentatively, D is TRBD1 (6 bases). This CDR3 has 16 amino acids. Deletions cut 0 bases from V and 4 bases from J, with 15 bases between. CDR3 bases: TGTGCCAGCAGTTTAGCCACGACAGGTGCGGGCACTGAAGCTTTCTTT. Translated: CASSLATTGAGTEAFF.

This clonotype was seen repeatedly, ten times or more. This chain uses TRBV4-2 with TRBJ1-2; TRBD1 matches at 8 bases. This CDR3 contains 16 residues. The germline V gene has CDR1 LGHNA and CDR2 YNFKEQ. The junction had 7 bases not matched to a gene; V was cut back by 0 bases and J by 4 bases. CDR3 in amino acids: CASSQDPGGAGYGYTF. Written as DNA, the CDR3 is TGTGCCAGCAGCCAAGATCCAGGGGGCGCCGGCTATGGCTACACCTTC.

In this sample, this clonotype turned up a few times. V is TRBV11-2 and J is TRBJ1-2; 10 nucleotides agree with TRBD1. The CDR3 spans 13 residues. V shed 5 bases, J shed 8 bases, and the junction held 5 bases outside the gene matches. Germline CDR1 is SGHAT and CDR2 is FQNNGV. CDR3 protein: CASSRSDRGGYTF. CDR3 nucleotides: TGTGCCAGCAGCCGATCGGACAGGGGGGGCTACACCTTC.